This TCR beta chain was documented in a study of blood T cells in healthy people across ages (dated by TCRdb to 2015 to 2017). Study-level background: Template switching captured roughly one uniquely barcoded TCR beta cDNA molecule per two T cells in model experiments. The study measured age-related changes in TCR beta repertoire diversity using deep sequencing normalized with unique cDNA molecular identifiers. The donors were split into four age groups: young (average 16 years), middle-aged (39), aged (over 55) and long-lived (more than 80). To avoid experimental bias, donors of different ages were randomly spread across the sequencing lanes. Using the same blood draw, the study looked at two additional independent replicas of 1 million unique cDNA reads for two donors, one aged 18 to 30 and the other aged 80 or older.

Donors were a few dozen systemically healthy Caucasian individuals from Russia aged roughly 6 to 95 years. Each donor gave 8 to 10 milliliters of peripheral blood, collected into EDTA-treated Vacutainer tubes. Ficoll-Paque density-gradient centrifugation was used to isolate PBMCs, with at least 6.5 million per sample. Trizol reagent was used to extract total RNA from the PBMCs, yielding at least 5.5 micrograms per sample. For every donor, an aliquot of PBMCs went through flow cytometry to measure the percentages of naive CD45RAhigh/CD27high T cells. The method was 5' RACE. Sequenced using an Illumina HiSeq 2500. A second PCR of roughly 6 to 11 cycles was run with a J-beta primer mix and a sample-barcoded 5' primer. Each TCR beta cDNA molecule received a unique molecular identifier from a template-switch 5' adaptor carrying 12 random nucleotides. Each sample yielded at least 2.5 million CDR3-containing paired-end reads. All of the RNA was converted into first-strand cDNA using the Mint cDNA synthesis kit, with a TRBC-specific oligonucleotide serving as the primer. All cDNA was treated with uracil-DNA glycosylase and then went through a first 18-cycle PCR with the universal primers M1SS and BC2_uni_R. As for how the authors treated the data: For normalization, 1 million high-quality reads were randomly selected from each sample, with every read carrying a distinct molecular identifier. Reads with shared molecular identifiers were discarded instead of being binned into consensus sequences. MiTCR, set to a Q25 quality threshold and the strictest error-elimination algorithm, was used for CDR3 identification, clonotype clustering and error correction. Lower-bound total TCR beta diversity was estimated with a nonparametric unseen species model using Euler transformation. The public sequencing data were trimmed at Q25 with fastp and processed into clonotypes with MiXCR by TCRdb, which kept only in-frame beta chains. Under each unique CDR3 protein, matching rows form one entry showing the most common genes and DNA. Here the V and J calls rest on TCRdb's processing, not on the authors' analysis. The sample records hundreds of thousands of distinct CDR3 sequences, 22% of which are singletons. The top ten clones comprise roughly 22% of the sample.

Clipping removes 6 bases from V and 2 bases from J, with 4 as the unmatched junction base count. From cysteine to phenylalanine, the CDR3 is 14 amino acids long. The sequence is cut down to CDR3 DNA, 42 bases in frame from base 1. Note on this clonotype: The specificity of this receptor is unknown. One base away there is no much larger clone; base qualities are not given.

Here is what the overall study found, with its caveats: Estimates of total diversity based on one million sequenced T cells were regarded as lower bounds and as underestimates. Because donor CMV infection status was unknown, age-related changes in expanded clonotypes were potentially confounded. Because profiling used bulk unsorted PBMCs, naive and antigen-experienced compartments could not be compared conclusively. As age increased, observed TCR beta diversity per million T cells dropped in a roughly linear way, and a significant reduction was already evident by age about 40. Compared with the aged group, more naive CD4+ T cells, fewer expanded clones and increased TCR diversity were shown by the long-lived group, suggesting age selection. A strong correlation was found between observed TCR beta diversity and the percentage of naive T cells measured by flow cytometry.

Recombination linked TRBV12-3 or TRBV12-4 to TRBJ1-3, with 7 bases aligning to TRBD1. The sequence derives from a man in his 70s in good health. The sample comprised blood. The nucleotide sequence is given as TGTGCCAGCAGGGGACAGACCGCTGGAAACACCATATATTTT. It specifies CASRGQTAGNTIYF.